This T cell receptor (beta chain) was documented in a study of cytomegalovirus exposure and HLA in healthy donors. The germline CDR1 and CDR2 sequences are SSHAT and FNYEAQ (reference sequence). V gave up 5 bases and J gave up 2 bases, with 15 bases separating them. The CDR3 runs to 15 residues. The primer mix had 60 Vbeta and 13 Jbeta primers. Sequencing was performed with immunoSEQ multiplex PCR; in TCRdb, only in-frame clones are kept and a portion is missing. The data contain roughly 180,000 clones, about 79% of them singletons. This receptor was obtained from a man in his forties or fifties in good health and CMV-seropositive. This sequence joins TRBV7-7 and TRBJ2-5; D may be TRBD1 (5 bases). The sequencing sample was made of PBMCs. The CDR3 sequence: CASSLSPTAQETQYF. The CDR3 region has the DNA TGTGCCAGCAGCCTATCCCCGACAGCTCAAGAGACCCAGTACTTC.